Given below is one T cell receptor beta chain in context. Its specificity is unknown. The CDR3 extends over 15 amino acids. Germline V lookup: CDR1 MNHEY, CDR2 SVGAGI. The junction had 6 bases not matched to a gene; V was cut back by 6 bases and J by 4 bases. The data originate from a study of T cells in tuberculosis. Notes on the study in general: The TCR-beta difference was not significant; alpha differences partly reflected length. GMM-specific TCRs were nearer to active tuberculosis alpha repertoires, suggesting expansion. Classification accuracy was 85% to 90% (AUROC 0.90) with the GMM-specific repertoire.

Using immunoSEQ multiplex PCR, the repertoire was profiled, and TCRdb retains in-frame clones only, with some absent. The table shows tens of thousands of clones, with around 92% occurring only once. Tuberculin skin test and IGRA determined adolescents' latent tuberculosis status at entry. The TCR sequence derives from a donor aged 10 to 29 with latent tuberculosis or without tuberculosis infection. Some clones in this sample may be carry-over from other donors' samples. The chain has TRBV6-5 and TRBJ2-3, with 11 bases that match TRBD2. The specimen sequenced was PBMCs. The CDR3 loop reads CASSPTSGGPDTQYF. The CDR3 coding sequence is TGTGCCAGCAGCCCAACTAGCGGGGGACCAGATACGCAGTATTTT.